The TCR beta chain under discussion was sequenced for a study of blood T cell repertoires in COVID-19. On the study more broadly: Material from acute and convalescent COVID-19 was sourced from the United States, Italy and Spain. Nucleic acid was either cDNA or gDNA, and it came from T cells, B-cell-depleted T cells, or PBMCs.

TCRdb's table, derived via immunoSEQ multiplex PCR, lists solely in-frame clones and lacks some. The table records roughly 80,000 clones, roughly 82% of them present only once. Germline lookup yields CDR1 MNHEY and CDR2 SVGAGI. The V and J ends lost 8 bases and 8 bases respectively, with 24 bases between them. CDR3 length equals 15 residues. This chain connects TRBV6-5 to TRBJ1-2, with D perhaps TRBD1 (5 bases). Sequenced: peripheral blood. This receptor was taken from a human donor in a cohort sampled during active COVID-19. The CDR3 DNA is TGTGCCAGCCACCAGTTAAGGGGAGGGGTTTCGGGCTACACCTTC. Amino acid sequence: CASHQLRGGVSGYTF.